Detailed here is one T cell receptor beta chain. The TCR beta CDR3 regions underwent amplification using RNA transcripts as the source. When the TCR CDR3 underwent first-round RT-PCR, the HTBI primer set was used. From the multiplex PCR reads, TCRdb called clonotypes with MiXCR, one entry per CDR3 protein. The sample includes over 650,000 distinct CDR3 sequences, 45% of them seen just once. This sample is part of a study of T cells in Graves' hyperthyroidism and ophthalmopathy. CDR3 size: 17 residues. Per the germline V gene, CDR1 is MNHEY and CDR2 is SVGAGI. V was pared by 5 bases and J by 1 base, with 20 bases between.

The chain links TRBV6-5 to TRBJ1-1; D not resolved. This receptor was taken from an adult man with Graves' disease, either hyperthyroidism or ophthalmopathy (not recorded which). Sequenced sample: peripheral blood or thyroid tissue (not recorded which). This CDR3 reads CASSPFGGPTRNTEAFF. CDR3 bases: TGTGCCAGCAGTCCCTTTGGTGGTCCGACGAGGAACACTGAAGCTTTCTTT.